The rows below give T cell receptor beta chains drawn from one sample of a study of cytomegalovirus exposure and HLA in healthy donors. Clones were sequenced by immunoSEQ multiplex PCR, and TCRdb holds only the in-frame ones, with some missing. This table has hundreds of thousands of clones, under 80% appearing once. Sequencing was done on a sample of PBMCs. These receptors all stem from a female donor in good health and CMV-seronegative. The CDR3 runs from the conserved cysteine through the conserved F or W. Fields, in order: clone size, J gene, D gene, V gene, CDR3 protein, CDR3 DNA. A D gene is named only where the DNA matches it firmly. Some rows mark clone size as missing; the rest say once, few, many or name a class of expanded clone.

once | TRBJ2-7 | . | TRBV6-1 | CASSEPTYEQYF | TGTGCCAGCAGTGAACCCACGTACGAGCAGTACTTC
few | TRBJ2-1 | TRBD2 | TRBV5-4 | CASSLEVLAGDSFSYNEQFF | TGTGCCAGCAGCTTGGAAGTACTAGCGGGAGACTCCTTCTCCTACAATGAGCAGTTCTTC
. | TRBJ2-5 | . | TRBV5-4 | CASSLLPETQYF | TGTGCCAGCAGCTTGCTCCCGGAGACCCAGTACTTC
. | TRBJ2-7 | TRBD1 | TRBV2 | CASREYIPAPGQAYEQYF | TGTGCCAGCAGAGAGTATATCCCCGCTCCGGGACAGGCCTACGAGCAGTACTTC
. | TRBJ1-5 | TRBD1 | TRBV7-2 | CASSLGTGGGQPQHF | TGTGCCAGCAGCTTGGGGACAGGCGGCGGTCAGCCCCAGCATTTT
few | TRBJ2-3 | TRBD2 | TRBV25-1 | CASSGPTGGSGRTDTQYF | TGTGCCAGCAGTGGGCCCACGGGAGGCAGCGGGAGAACAGATACGCAGTATTTT
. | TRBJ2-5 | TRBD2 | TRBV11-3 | CASSQPTSGPRETQYF | TGTGCCAGCAGCCAACCGACTAGCGGGCCAAGAGAGACCCAGTACTTC
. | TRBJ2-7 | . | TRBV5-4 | CASSYKGVEQYF | TGTGCCAGCAGCTACAAGGGGGTCGAGCAGTACTTC
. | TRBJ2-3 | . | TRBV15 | CATSRDRDLPSTDTQYF | TGTGCCACCAGCAGAGATCGGGACTTACCTAGCACAGATACGCAGTATTTT
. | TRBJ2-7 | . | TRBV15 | CATSREVVAGASYEQYF | TGTGCCACCAGCAGAGAGGTGGTGGCGGGGGCTTCCTACGAGCAGTACTTC
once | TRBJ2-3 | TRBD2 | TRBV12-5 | CASGLGLAGAPDTQYF | TGTGCTAGTGGCCTCGGACTAGCGGGAGCCCCAGATACGCAGTATTTT
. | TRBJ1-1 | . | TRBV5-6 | CASSSGGPNTEAFF | TGTGCCAGCAGCTCGGGGGGGCCGAACACTGAAGCTTTCTTT
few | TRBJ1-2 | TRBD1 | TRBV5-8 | CASSFGQVLVLYGYTF | TGTGCCAGCAGCTTTGGACAGGTCCTCGTGCTCTATGGCTACACCTTC
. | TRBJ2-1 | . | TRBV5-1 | CASSLDWTPSYNEQFF | TGCGCCAGCAGCTTGGATTGGACTCCGTCCTACAATGAGCAGTTCTTC
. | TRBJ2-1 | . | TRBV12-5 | CASASIYNEQFF | TGTGCTAGTGCCTCTATATACAATGAGCAGTTCTTC
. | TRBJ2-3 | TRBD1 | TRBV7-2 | CASGQGEDTQYF | TGTGCCAGCGGACAGGGGGAAGATACGCAGTATTTT
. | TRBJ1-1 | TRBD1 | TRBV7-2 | CASSLQTGGTEAFF | TGTGCCAGCAGCTTACAGACAGGGGGCACTGAAGCTTTCTTT
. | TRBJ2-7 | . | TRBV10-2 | CASRGQGYEQYF | TGCGCCAGCAGGGGCCAGGGCTACGAGCAGTACTTC
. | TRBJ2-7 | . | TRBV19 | CASTSGWESYEQYF | TGTGCCAGTACCTCGGGGTGGGAGTCCTACGAGCAGTACTTC
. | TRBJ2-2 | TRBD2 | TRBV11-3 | CASSLETSGSGGELFF | TGTGCCAGCAGCTTAGAGACTAGCGGGAGTGGTGGGGAGCTGTTTTTT
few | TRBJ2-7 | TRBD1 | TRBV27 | CASSIYRGQGIYEQYF | TGTGCCAGCAGTATTTACCGAGGACAGGGGATCTACGAGCAGTACTTC
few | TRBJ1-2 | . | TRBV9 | CASRADGNYGYTF | TGTGCCAGCAGAGCGGACGGTAACTATGGCTACACCTTC
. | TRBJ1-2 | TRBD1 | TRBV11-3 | CASSETGEGYTF | TGTGCCAGCAGCGAGACAGGGGAGGGCTACACCTTC
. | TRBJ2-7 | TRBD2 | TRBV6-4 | CASSPSGSVVEQYF | TGTGCCAGCAGTCCTAGCGGGAGCGTCGTCGAGCAGTACTTC
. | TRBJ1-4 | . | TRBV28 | CASCERTNEKLFF | TGTGCCAGCTGTGAGAGGACTAATGAAAAACTGTTTTTT
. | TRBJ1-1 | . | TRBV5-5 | CASSLGQTLNTEAFF | TGTGCCAGCAGCTTGGGGCAAACATTGAACACTGAAGCTTTCTTT
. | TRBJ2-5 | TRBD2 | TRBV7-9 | CASSRARIAGEETQYF | TGTGCCAGCAGCCGAGCCAGAATCGCGGGAGAAGAGACCCAGTACTTC
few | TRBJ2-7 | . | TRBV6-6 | CASGHYEQYF | TGTGCCAGCGGGCACTACGAGCAGTACTTC
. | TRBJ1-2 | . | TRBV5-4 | CASSPEVNYGYTF | TGTGCCAGCAGCCCGGAGGTTAACTATGGCTACACCTTC